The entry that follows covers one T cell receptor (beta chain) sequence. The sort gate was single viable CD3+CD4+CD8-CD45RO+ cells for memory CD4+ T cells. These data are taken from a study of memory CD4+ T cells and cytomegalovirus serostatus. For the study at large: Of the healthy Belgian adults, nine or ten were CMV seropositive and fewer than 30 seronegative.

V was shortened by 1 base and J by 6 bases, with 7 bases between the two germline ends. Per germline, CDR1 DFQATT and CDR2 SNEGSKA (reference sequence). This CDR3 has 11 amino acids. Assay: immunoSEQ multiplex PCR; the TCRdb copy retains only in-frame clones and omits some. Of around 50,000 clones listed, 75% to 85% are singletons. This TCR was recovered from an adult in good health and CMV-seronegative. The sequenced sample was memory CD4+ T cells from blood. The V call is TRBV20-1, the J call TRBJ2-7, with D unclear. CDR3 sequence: CSARAPSEQYF. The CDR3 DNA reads TGCAGTGCTAGAGCTCCTTCCGAGCAGTACTTC.